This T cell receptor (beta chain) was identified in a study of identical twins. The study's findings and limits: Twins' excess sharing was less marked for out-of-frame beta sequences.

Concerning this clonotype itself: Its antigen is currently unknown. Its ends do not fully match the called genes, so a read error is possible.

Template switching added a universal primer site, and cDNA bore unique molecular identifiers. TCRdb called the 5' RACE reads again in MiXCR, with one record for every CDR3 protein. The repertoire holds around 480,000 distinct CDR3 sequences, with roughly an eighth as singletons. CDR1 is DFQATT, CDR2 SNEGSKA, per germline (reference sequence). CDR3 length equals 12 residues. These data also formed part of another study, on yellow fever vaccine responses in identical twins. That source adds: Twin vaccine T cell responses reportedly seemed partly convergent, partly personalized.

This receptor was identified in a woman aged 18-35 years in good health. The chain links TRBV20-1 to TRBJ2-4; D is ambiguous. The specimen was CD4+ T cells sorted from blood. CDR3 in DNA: TGCAGTGCGGGTCTGAACAAAACCATTCAGTACTTC. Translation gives CSAGLNKTIQYF.